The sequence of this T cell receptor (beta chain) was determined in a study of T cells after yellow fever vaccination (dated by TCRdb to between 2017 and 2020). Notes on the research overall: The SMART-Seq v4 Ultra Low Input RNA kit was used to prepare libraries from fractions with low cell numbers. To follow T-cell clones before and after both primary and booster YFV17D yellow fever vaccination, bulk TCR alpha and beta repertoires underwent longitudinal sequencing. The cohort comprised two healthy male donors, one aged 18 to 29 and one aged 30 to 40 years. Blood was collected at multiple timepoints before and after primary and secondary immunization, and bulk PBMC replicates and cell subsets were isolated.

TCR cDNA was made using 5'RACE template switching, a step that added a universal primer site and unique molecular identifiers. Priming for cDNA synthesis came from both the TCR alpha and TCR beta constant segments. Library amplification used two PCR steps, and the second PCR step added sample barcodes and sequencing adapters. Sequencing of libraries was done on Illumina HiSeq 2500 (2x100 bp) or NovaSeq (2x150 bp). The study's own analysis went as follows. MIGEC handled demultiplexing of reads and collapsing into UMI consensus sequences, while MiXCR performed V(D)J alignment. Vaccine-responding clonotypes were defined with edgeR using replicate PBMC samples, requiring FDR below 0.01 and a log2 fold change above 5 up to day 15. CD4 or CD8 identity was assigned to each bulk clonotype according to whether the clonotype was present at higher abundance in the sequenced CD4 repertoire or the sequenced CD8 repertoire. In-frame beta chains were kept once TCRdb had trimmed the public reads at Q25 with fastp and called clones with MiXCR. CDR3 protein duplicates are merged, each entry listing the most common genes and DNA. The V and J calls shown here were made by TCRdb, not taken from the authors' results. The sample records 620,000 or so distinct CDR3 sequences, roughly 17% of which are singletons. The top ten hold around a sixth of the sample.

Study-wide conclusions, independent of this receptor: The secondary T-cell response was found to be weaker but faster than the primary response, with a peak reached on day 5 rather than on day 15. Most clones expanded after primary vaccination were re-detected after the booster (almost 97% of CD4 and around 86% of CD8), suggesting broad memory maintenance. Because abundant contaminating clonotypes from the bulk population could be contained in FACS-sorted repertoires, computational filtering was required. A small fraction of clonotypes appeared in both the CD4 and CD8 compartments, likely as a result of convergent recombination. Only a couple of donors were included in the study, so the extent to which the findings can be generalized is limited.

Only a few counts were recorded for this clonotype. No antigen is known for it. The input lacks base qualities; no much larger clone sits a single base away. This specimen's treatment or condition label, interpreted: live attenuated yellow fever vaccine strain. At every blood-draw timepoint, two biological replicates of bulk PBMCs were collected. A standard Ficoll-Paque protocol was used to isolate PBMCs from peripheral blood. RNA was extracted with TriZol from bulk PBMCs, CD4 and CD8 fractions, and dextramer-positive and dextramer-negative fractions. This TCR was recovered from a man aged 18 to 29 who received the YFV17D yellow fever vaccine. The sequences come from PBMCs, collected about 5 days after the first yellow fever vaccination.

At the DNA level, the sequence is TGTGCCAGCAGCCTTGGGGGGGGGCGGATAAACACTGAAGCTTTCTTT. Its coded protein is CASSLGGGRINTEAFF. The sequence links TRBV7-3 to TRBJ1-1; a tentative D match to TRBD1 spans 6 bases. The V and J ends are trimmed by 5 bases and 2 bases, leaving 18 bases between them. The CDR3 has 16 amino acids, counting the end cysteine and phenylalanine. Just the 48-base CDR3 DNA is kept, in frame starting at base 1. CDR1 and CDR2 (SGHTA, FQGTGA) derive from the germline V gene. The variable domain in full, with residues beyond the CDR3 obtained from the reference TRBV7-3 and TRBJ1-1 genes, is GAGVSQTPSNKVTEKGKYVELRCDPISGHTALYWYRQSLGQGPEFLIYFQGTGAADDSGLPNDRFFAVRPEGSVSTLKIQRTERGDSAVYLCASSLGGGRINTEAFFGQGTRLTVV.